One sample yielded the 32 T cell receptor beta chains listed below, sequenced in a study of shared clonotypes between healthy human individuals. The protocol was immunoSEQ multiplex PCR, while the TCRdb copy is restricted to in-frame clones and leaves out a portion. The sample has around 1.4 million clones, approximately 98.5% seen once. The sample was naive CD4+ T cells sorted from blood. Subset of the sample: CD45RA+ positively selected. The receptor set was obtained from a man between 25 and 39 years old in good health.

This chain uses TRBV29-1 with TRBJ1-1; no clear D. CDR1 is SQVTM and CDR2 is ANQGSEA in the germline V gene. Deletions cut 3 bases from V and 4 bases from J, with 9 bases between. The CDR3 loop spans 12 amino acids. In DNA form, the CDR3 reads TGCAGCGTTGATCCTCGAAGCACTGAAGCTTTCTTT. Translation gives CSVDPRSTEAFF.

The CDR3 nucleotides read TGTGCCAGCAGTTTATTCGACAGCCCCACAGATACGCAGTATTTT. Translated, it gives CASSLFDSPTDTQYF. The chain employs TRBV28 and TRBJ2-3; D is perhaps TRBD1 (5 bases). V gave up 1 base and J gave up 2 bases, with 10 bases separating them. The germline V gene encodes CDR1 MDHEN and CDR2 SYDVKM. The CDR3 contains 15 residues.

The chain combines TRBV9 with TRBJ2-2; 7 bases match TRBD2. V gave up 0 bases and J gave up 5 bases; unmatched junction bases: 7. The CDR3 extends over 16 amino acids. CDR1 is SGDLS, CDR2 YYNGEE, per germline. CDR3 sequence (DNA): TGTGCCAGCAGCGTAGGCGCTGCGGGAGATACCGGGGAGCTGTTTTTT. Translating gives CASSVGAAGDTGELFF.

The rearrangement links TRBV9 to TRBJ2-7, with 11 bases fitting TRBD2. The ends lost 2 bases at V and 5 bases at J; junction bases unmatched: 6. Germline V CDR1 and CDR2: SGDLS, YYNGEE. CDR3 length: 15 amino acids. CDR3 sequence (DNA): TGTGCCAGCAGCGTGGGGACTAGCGGCCCCCACGAGCAGTACTTC. This translates into CASSVGTSGPHEQYF.

This chain joins TRBV6-1 and TRBJ2-1, with 7 bases matching TRBD1. V shed 5 bases, J shed 3 bases, and the junction held 4 bases outside the gene matches. The germline CDR1 and CDR2 sequences are MNHNS and SASEGT. CDR3 length: 14 residues. The CDR3 DNA sequence: TGTGCCAGCAGTCCCCGGGACAGCTACAATGAGCAGTTCTTC. It encodes CASSPRDSYNEQFF.

This sequence joins TRBV27 and TRBJ2-7; 8 bases are shared with TRBD1. Germline assignment: CDR1 MNHEY and CDR2 SMNVEV (reference sequence). V was clipped by 4 bases and J by 2 bases; unmatched bases: 4. The CDR3 contains 14 residues. The CDR3 DNA is TGTGCCAGCAGTTCGAGACAGGGGACCTACGAGCAGTACTTC. Protein: CASSSRQGTYEQYF.

This clone was found once. The rearrangement links TRBV5-1 to TRBJ2-3; D gene uncertain. From germline, CDR1 is SGHRS and CDR2 YFSETQ. The CDR3 runs to 15 residues. The ends were cut back, 0 bases at V and 2 bases at J, with 10 bases in the middle. In nucleotides, the CDR3 is TGCGCCAGCAGCTTGGAATGGCGGTTCACAGATACGCAGTATTTT. Translation gives CASSLEWRFTDTQYF.

The rearrangement links TRBV5-1 to TRBJ2-1; TRBD2 matches at 12 bases. Germline CDR1 and CDR2: SGHRS and YFSETQ. The CDR3 runs 15 residues. V shed 4 bases and J 8 bases; nucleotides not matched to a gene: 7. The chain's CDR3 is CASSATSGRTDEQFF. CDR3 DNA: TGCGCCAGCAGCGCAACTAGCGGGAGGACGGATGAGCAGTTCTTC.

The genes are TRBV7-3 and TRBJ2-1; 12 bases map to TRBD2. J gave up 8 bases and V 3 bases, and 14 bases lay outside the gene matches. This CDR3 spans 18 amino acids. Germline V gene sequence: CDR1 SGHTA, CDR2 FQGTGA. The CDR3, as DNA: TGTGCCAGCAGCTTCATTCCTAGCGGGAGGGCCAGGAGAGATGAGCAGTTCTTC. Translating gives CASSFIPSGRARRDEQFF.

The rearrangement links TRBV28 to TRBJ2-1; D perhaps matches TRBD1 (6 bases). V was cut by 5 bases and J by 3 bases, with 20 bases left in between. The CDR3 loop spans 17 amino acids. The germline gives CDR1 MDHEN, CDR2 SYDVKM. CDR3: CASSTPVQGHLYNEQFF. CDR3 sequence (DNA): TGTGCCAGCAGTACCCCGGTACAGGGACATCTCTACAATGAGCAGTTCTTC.

This clone occurred once. V and J are TRBV14 and TRBJ2-3, with D perhaps given as TRBD1 or TRBD2 (5 bases each). Germline CDR1 and CDR2: SGHDN and FVKESK. This CDR3 spans 14 amino acids. The ends were cut back, 5 bases at V and 6 bases at J, with 15 bases in the middle. CDR3 in amino acids: CASSFRTWGDTQYF. As DNA, the CDR3 is TGTGCCAGCAGCTTTAGGACTTGGGGCGATACGCAGTATTTT.

This chain uses TRBV29-1 with TRBJ1-1, with 7 bases that match TRBD1. The CDR3 length is 14 residues. The V gene end was trimmed by 4 bases and the J gene end by 3 bases; junction bases not matched to a gene: 8. Per germline, CDR1 SQVTM and CDR2 ANQGSEA. Here the CDR3 DNA reads TGCAGCGTTGTCACAGGCAGGGGGTACACTGAAGCTTTCTTT. As protein: CSVVTGRGYTEAFF.

V gene TRBV9 combines with J gene TRBJ2-2; 7 bases align to TRBD1. Trimming removed 2 bases from V and 6 bases from J; junction bases left unmatched: 7. The CDR3 runs 15 residues. Germline V CDR1 and CDR2: SGDLS, YYNGEE. Here the CDR3 reads CASSVTGLLPGELFF. The CDR3 region has the DNA TGTGCCAGCAGCGTGACAGGGTTGTTACCCGGGGAGCTGTTTTTT.

This clone was seen a single time. The chain joins TRBV7-9 to TRBJ2-1; 14 nucleotides line up with TRBD2. Trimming took 4 bases from V and 4 from J; bases not matched to a gene: 6. CDR3 length equals 17 residues. The germline gives CDR1 SEHNR, CDR2 FQNEAQ (reference sequence). CDR3 amino acids: CASSSTSGREVYNEQFF. The CDR3 bases are TGTGCCAGCAGCTCGACTAGCGGGAGGGAAGTTTACAATGAGCAGTTCTTC.

The rearrangement joins TRBV28 to TRBJ2-2; no firm D call. Trimming pared 5 bases from V and 3 bases from J, leaving 16 bases between. This CDR3 is built from 16 residues. Germline V gene sequence: CDR1 MDHEN, CDR2 SYDVKM. CDR3 loop: CASSPSGGSDTGELFF. The DNA of the CDR3 is TGTGCCAGCAGTCCCTCCGGTGGTTCGGACACCGGGGAGCTGTTTTTT.

This clone has just one count. The chain recombines TRBV27 with TRBJ2-1; 10 bases are shared with TRBD2. The CDR3 extends over 17 amino acids. The junction had 12 bases not matched to a gene; V was cut back by 3 bases and J by 7 bases. The germline gives CDR1 MNHEY, CDR2 SMNVEV (reference sequence). CDR3 DNA sequence: TGTGCCAGCAGTTTCCTGCCCCTAGCGGGAGTCTGGAATGAGCAGTTCTTC. It is translated as CASSFLPLAGVWNEQFF.

This sequence joins TRBV25-1 and TRBJ1-1, with no clear D. The V end was cut by 1 base, the J end by 11 bases, with 11 bases between. CDR3 length: 12 residues. Per the germline V gene, CDR1 is MGHDK and CDR2 is SYGVNS. The CDR3 sequence is CASSELGHGAFF. The CDR3 DNA follows: TGTGCCAGCAGTGAATTGGGCCATGGTGCTTTCTTT.

As for this clone: This specimen includes other DNA sequences encoding the same CDR3. This chain connects TRBV6-5 to TRBJ2-7; D uncertain. The CDR3 sequence is 13 residues long. The ends were cut back, 2 bases at V and 1 base at J, with 6 bases in the middle. CDR1 and CDR2 (germline): MNHEY, SVGAGI. The CDR3 here is CASSYAGSYEQYF. In DNA, the CDR3 is TGTGCCAGCAGTTACGCAGGTTCCTACGAGCAGTACTTC.

The CDR3 here is CASTLPTGTDTQYF. The CDR3 DNA reads TGCGCCAGCACCCTACCGACAGGCACAGATACGCAGTATTTT. This chain uses TRBV5-1 with TRBJ2-3; D perhaps matches TRBD1 (5 bases). The V and J ends lost 6 bases and 1 base respectively, with 12 bases between them. Germline V gene data show CDR1 as SGHRS and CDR2 as YFSETQ. The CDR3 runs 14 residues. Complete variable domain (other parts from reference TRBV5-1 and TRBJ2-3): KAGVTQTPRYLIKTRGQQVTLSCSPISGHRSVSWYQQTPGQGLQFLFEYFSETQRNKGNFPGRFSGRQFSNSRSEMNVSTLELGDSALYLCASTLPTGTDTQYFGPGTRLTVL.

The chain joins TRBV28 to TRBJ2-3; tentatively, D is TRBD1 (5 bases). V gave up 4 bases and J gave up 1 base, with 15 bases separating them. The germline gives CDR1 MDHEN, CDR2 SYDVKM. The CDR3 has 16 amino acids. The CDR3 is CASSYRSSPGTDTQYF. The CDR3 region has the DNA TGTGCCAGCAGTTACAGGTCCTCACCAGGCACAGATACGCAGTATTTT.

V usage is TRBV18 and J usage is TRBJ2-2, with a weak D call TRBD2 (5 bases). V lost 1 base to trimming and J lost 8 bases, with 14 bases between them. Per germline, CDR1 KGHSH and CDR2 LQKENI. This CDR3 is 15 amino acids long. The CDR3 nucleotides read TGTGCCAGCTCACCACTCAATGAGGGTCCGGGGGAGCTGTTTTTT. This gives the protein CASSPLNEGPGELFF. Combining the CDR3 with reference TRBV18 and TRBJ2-2 gives the whole variable domain NAGVMQNPRHLVRRRGQEARLRCSPMKGHSHVYWYRQLPEEGLKFMVYLQKENIIDESGMPKERFSAEFPKEGPSILRIQQVVRGDSAAYFCASSPLNEGPGELFFGEGSRLTVL.

Worth noting for this clone: This CDR3 is also generated by other DNA sequences in the sample. The chain is built from TRBV2 and TRBJ2-7; 12 bases map to TRBD2. Germline CDR1 reads SNHLY; CDR2 reads FYNNEI. V lost 7 bases to trimming and J lost 2 bases; unmatched junction nucleotides: 3. CDR3 length equals 14 residues. CDR3 sequence (DNA): TGTGCCAGCAAAGGACTAGCGGGGCCCTACGAGCAGTACTTC. Encoded protein: CASKGLAGPYEQYF.

The chain links TRBV5-1 to TRBJ1-2; D possibly corresponds to TRBD1 (5 bases). This CDR3 has 15 amino acids. Germline V gene data show CDR1 as SGHRS and CDR2 as YFSETQ. V gave up 0 bases and J gave up 5 bases, with 14 bases separating them. CDR3: CASSLAQEGPYGYTF. The CDR3 bases are TGCGCCAGCAGCTTGGCACAGGAAGGCCCTTATGGCTACACCTTC.

The chain recombines TRBV28 with TRBJ2-7, with D perhaps TRBD2 (6 bases). V was pared by 4 bases and J by 5 bases, with 21 bases between. CDR3 length: 16 residues. The germline V gene has CDR1 MDHEN and CDR2 SYDVKM. The CDR3 coding sequence is TGTGCCAGCAGTTCGGTGGGCTACCGGGAGCCCAACGAGCAGTACTTC. This translates into CASSSVGYREPNEQYF.

The genes are TRBV19 and TRBJ2-7; 11 bases agree with TRBD2. After removal of 6 bases from V and 3 bases from J, the junction contained 4 bases not matched to a gene. Looked up from germline, CDR1 is LNHDA and CDR2 is SQIVND (reference sequence). The length of the CDR3 is 14 residues. The CDR3 spells CASRKGLADYEQYF. CDR3 nucleotides: TGTGCCAGTAGGAAGGGACTAGCGGACTACGAGCAGTACTTC. Filled out from reference TRBV19 and TRBJ2-7, the complete variable domain reads DGGITQSPKYLFRKEGQNVTLSCEQNLNHDAMYWYRQDPGQGLRLIYYSQIVNDFQKGDIAEGYSVSREKKESFPLTVTSAQKNPTAFYLCASRKGLADYEQYFGPGTRLTVT.

The J gene is TRBJ1-1, the V gene TRBV10-3; possible D gene TRBD1, 6 bases. The V end was cut by 6 bases, the J end by 1 base, with 15 bases between. Germline CDR1 ENHRY, CDR2 SYGVKD. The CDR3 contains 15 residues. CDR3 sequence: CAIRTKGGANTEAFF. DNA of the CDR3: TGTGCCATCAGGACGAAGGGGGGAGCGAACACTGAAGCTTTCTTT.

The V and J genes are TRBV7-9 and TRBJ1-1, with D maybe TRBD1 (6 bases). Between the trimmed V and J ends, which lost 5 bases and 0 bases, there was a span of 10 bases. The CDR3 runs to 14 residues. In germline, CDR1 is SEHNR, CDR2 FQNEAQ (reference sequence). Here the CDR3 reads CASSPDRLNTEAFF. CDR3 sequence (DNA): TGTGCCAGCAGCCCAGACAGGCTGAACACTGAAGCTTTCTTT.

The chain joins TRBV28 to TRBJ2-7; 9 positions agree with TRBD1. J lost 4 bases, V lost 8 bases, and 12 bases had no gene match. This CDR3 region has 15 residues. Germline V gene lookup returns CDR1 MDHEN and CDR2 SYDVKM. CDR3 region: CASSRPGQGIYEQYF. CDR3 nucleotides: TGTGCCAGCTCCAGACCGGGACAGGGAATATACGAGCAGTACTTC.

V usage is TRBV2 and J usage is TRBJ1-1, with D hard to call. Germline V gene sequence: CDR1 SNHLY, CDR2 FYNNEI. The CDR3 is made up of 12 amino acids. Trimming stripped 8 bases from V and 0 bases from J, with 7 bases between. In DNA form, the CDR3 reads TGTGCCAGCGGTGCTATGAACACTGAAGCTTTCTTT. This encodes CASGAMNTEAFF.

The V call is TRBV27, the J call TRBJ2-7; D might be TRBD2 (5 bases). CDR3 length: 18 residues. V gave up 2 bases and J gave up 4 bases, with 24 bases separating them. Germline CDR1 is MNHEY and CDR2 is SMNVEV (reference sequence). CDR3 coding DNA: TGTGCCAGCAGTTTAACTAGACGGGCTAGCCTTAACCTTTACGAGCAGTACTTC. Translated, it gives CASSLTRRASLNLYEQYF.

The chain carries TRBV6-5 and TRBJ2-1, with 9 positions matching TRBD2. The length of the CDR3 is 14 residues. CDR1 is MNHEY and CDR2 is SVGAGI in the germline V gene. The trim removed 2 bases at V and 6 bases at J, leaving 2 bases unmatched. CDR3 region: CASSYTGLANEQFF. The CDR3 DNA follows: TGTGCCAGCAGTTACACGGGACTAGCCAATGAGCAGTTCTTC.

This clone was observed once. The gene calls are TRBV28 and TRBJ1-5, with 8 nucleotides matching TRBD1. CDR3 size: 15 residues. CDR1 and CDR2 from the germline V gene are MDHEN and SYDVKM. The V and J ends lost 2 bases and 2 bases, in that order; junction bases with no gene match: 2. CDR3 protein: CASSLAGQGNQPQHF. Here the CDR3 DNA reads TGTGCCAGCAGTTTAGCGGGACAGGGCAATCAGCCCCAGCATTTT.